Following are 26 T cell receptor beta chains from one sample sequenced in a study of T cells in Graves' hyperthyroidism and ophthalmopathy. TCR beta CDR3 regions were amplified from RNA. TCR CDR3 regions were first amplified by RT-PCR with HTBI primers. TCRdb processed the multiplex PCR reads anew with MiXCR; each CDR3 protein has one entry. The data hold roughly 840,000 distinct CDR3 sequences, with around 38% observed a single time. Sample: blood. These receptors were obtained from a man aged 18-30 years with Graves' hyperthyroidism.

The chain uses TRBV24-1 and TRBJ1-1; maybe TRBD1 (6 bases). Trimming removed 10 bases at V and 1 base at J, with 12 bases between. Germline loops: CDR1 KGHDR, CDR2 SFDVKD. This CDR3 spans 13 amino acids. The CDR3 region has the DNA TGTGCCACGACTGAGGGGGGGAACACTGAAGCTTTCTTT. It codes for CATTEGGNTEAFF.

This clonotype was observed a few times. The CDR3 protein is CASTPGEGNTEAFF. The CDR3 bases are TGTGCCAGTACCCCTGGGGAGGGAAACACTGAAGCTTTCTTT. V gene TRBV19 combines with J gene TRBJ1-1, with no clear D. The CDR3 extends over 14 amino acids. Per the germline V gene, CDR1 is LNHDA and CDR2 is SQIVND (reference sequence). Trimming shortened V by 7 bases and J by 2 bases, and 14 bases separated the two germline ends. Full variable domain (rest looked up from reference TRBV19 and TRBJ1-1): DGGITQSPKYLFRKEGQNVTLSCEQNLNHDAMYWYRQDPGQGLRLIYYSQIVNDFQKGDIAEGYSVSREKKESFPLTVTSAQKNPTAFYLCASTPGEGNTEAFFGQGTRLTVV.

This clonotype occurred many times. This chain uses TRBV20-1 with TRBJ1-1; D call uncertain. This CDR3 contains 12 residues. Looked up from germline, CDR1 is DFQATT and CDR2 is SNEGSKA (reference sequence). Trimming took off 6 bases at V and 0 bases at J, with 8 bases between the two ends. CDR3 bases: TGCAGTGCCTCACCGTTGAACACTGAAGCTTTCTTT. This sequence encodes CSASPLNTEAFF.

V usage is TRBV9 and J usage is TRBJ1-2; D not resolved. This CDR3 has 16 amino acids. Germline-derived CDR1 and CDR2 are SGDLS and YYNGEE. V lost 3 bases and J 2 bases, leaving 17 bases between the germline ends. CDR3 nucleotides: TGTGCCAGCAGCGCCCCCAGGAGCCAGACCAACTATGGCTACACCTTC. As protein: CASSAPRSQTNYGYTF.

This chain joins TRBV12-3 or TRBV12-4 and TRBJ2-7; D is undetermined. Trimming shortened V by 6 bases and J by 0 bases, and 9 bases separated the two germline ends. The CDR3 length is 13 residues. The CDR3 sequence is CASSISSSYEQYF. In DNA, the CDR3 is TGTGCCAGCAGCATCTCTAGCTCCTACGAGCAGTACTTC.

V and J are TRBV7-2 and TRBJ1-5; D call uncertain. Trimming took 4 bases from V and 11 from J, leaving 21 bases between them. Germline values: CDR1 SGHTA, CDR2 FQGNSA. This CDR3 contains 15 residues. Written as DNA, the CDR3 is TGTGCCAGCAGCTCTGGACTAGCGGGATTTGAGACCCAGCATTTT. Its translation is CASSSGLAGFETQHF.

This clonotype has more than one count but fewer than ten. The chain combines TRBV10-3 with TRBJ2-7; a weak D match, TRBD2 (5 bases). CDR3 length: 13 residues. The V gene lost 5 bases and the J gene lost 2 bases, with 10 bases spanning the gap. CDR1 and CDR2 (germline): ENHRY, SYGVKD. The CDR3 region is CAISLDLTYEQYF. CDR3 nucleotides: TGTGCCATCAGTCTGGACTTAACCTACGAGCAGTACTTC.

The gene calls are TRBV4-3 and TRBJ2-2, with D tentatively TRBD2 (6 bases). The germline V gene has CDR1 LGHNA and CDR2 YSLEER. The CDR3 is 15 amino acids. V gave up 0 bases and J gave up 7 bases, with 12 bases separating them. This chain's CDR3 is CASSQEVLANGELFF. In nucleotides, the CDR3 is TGCGCCAGCAGCCAAGAGGTTCTAGCGAACGGGGAGCTGTTTTTT.

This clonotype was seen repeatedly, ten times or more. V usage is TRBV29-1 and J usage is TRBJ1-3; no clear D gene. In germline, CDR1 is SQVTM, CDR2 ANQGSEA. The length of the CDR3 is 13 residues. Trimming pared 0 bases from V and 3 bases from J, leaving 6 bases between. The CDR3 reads CSVEDRRGNTIYF. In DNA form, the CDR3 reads TGCAGCGTTGAAGACCGGCGTGGAAACACCATATATTTT. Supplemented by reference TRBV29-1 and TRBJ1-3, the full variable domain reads SAVISQKPSRDICQRGTSLTIQCQVDSQVTMMFWYRQQPGQSLTLIATANQGSEATYESGFVIDKFPISRPNLTFSTLTVSNMSPEDSSIYLCSVEDRRGNTIYFGEGSWLTVV.

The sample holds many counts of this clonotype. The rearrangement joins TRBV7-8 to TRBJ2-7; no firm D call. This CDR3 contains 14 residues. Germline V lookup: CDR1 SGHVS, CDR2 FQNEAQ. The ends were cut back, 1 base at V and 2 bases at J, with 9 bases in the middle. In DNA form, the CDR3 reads TGTGCCAGCAGCTTAGGTAGGAGTCCCTACGAGCAGTACTTC. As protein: CASSLGRSPYEQYF.

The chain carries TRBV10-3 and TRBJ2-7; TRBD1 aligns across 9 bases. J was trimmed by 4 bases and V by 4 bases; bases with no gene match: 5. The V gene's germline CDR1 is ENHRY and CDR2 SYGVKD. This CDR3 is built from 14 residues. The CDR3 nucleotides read TGTGCCATCAGTGGACAGGGGGTGGTGTACGAGCAGTACTTC. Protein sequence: CAISGQGVVYEQYF.

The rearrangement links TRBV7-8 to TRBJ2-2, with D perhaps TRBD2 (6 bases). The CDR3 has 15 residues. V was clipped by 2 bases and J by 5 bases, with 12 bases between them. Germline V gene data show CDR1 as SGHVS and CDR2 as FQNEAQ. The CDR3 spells CASSLPVGRTGELFF. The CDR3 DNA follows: TGTGCCAGCAGCTTACCCGTAGGGAGGACCGGGGAGCTGTTTTTT.

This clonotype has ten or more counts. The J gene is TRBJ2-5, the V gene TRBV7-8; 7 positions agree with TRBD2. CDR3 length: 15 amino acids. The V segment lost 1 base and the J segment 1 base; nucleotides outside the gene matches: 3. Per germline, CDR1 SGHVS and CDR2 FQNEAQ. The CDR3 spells CASSLGDYSQETQYF. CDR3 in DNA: TGTGCCAGCAGCTTAGGGGACTACTCCCAAGAGACCCAGTACTTC.

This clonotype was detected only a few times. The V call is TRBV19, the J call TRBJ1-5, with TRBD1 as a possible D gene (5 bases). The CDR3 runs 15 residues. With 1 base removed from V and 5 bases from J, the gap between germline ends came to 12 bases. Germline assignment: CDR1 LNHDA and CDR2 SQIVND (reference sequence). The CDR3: CASSIGGESYQPQHF. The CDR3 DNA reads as TGTGCCAGTAGTATAGGGGGGGAGTCTTATCAGCCCCAGCATTTT.

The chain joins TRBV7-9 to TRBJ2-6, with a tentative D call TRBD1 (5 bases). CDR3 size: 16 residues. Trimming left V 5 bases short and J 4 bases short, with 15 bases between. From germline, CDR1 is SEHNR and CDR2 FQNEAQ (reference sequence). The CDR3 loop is CASSETQVRGANVLTF. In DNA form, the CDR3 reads TGTGCCAGCAGCGAGACACAGGTCAGGGGGGCCAACGTCCTGACTTTC.

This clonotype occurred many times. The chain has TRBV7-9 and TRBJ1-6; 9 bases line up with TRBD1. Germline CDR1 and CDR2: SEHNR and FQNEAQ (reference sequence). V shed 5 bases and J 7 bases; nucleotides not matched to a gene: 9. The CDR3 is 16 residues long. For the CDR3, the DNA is TGTGCCAGCAGCGGAAGGACAGGGGAGAGGAATTCACCCCTCCACTTT. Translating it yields CASSGRTGERNSPLHF.

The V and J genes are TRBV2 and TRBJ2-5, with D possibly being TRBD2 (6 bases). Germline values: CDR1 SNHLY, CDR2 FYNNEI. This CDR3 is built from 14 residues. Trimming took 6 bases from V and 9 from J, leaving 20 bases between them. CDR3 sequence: CASSSLGGGQPQYF. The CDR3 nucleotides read TGTGCCAGCAGCTCCTTGGGGGGTGGTCAGCCCCAGTACTTC.

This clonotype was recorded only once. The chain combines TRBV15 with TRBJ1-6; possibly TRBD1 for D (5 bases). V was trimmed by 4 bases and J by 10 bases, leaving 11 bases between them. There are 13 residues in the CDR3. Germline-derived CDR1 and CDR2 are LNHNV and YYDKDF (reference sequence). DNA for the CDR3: TGTGCCACCAGCATGGAGGGGAACTCACCCCTCCACTTT. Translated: CATSMEGNSPLHF.

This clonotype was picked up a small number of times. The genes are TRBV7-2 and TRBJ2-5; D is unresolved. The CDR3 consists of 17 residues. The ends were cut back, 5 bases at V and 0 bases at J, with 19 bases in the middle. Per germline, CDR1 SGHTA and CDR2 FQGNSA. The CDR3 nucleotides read TGTGCCAGCAGCCTACACCGACCCCGCGGTTACCAAGAGACCCAGTACTTC. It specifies CASSLHRPRGYQETQYF.

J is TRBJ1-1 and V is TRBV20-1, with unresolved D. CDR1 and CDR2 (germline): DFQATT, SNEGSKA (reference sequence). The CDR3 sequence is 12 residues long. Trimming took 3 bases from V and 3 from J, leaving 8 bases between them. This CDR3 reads CSASTPYTEAFF. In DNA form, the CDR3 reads TGCAGTGCTAGTACCCCCTACACTGAAGCTTTCTTT.

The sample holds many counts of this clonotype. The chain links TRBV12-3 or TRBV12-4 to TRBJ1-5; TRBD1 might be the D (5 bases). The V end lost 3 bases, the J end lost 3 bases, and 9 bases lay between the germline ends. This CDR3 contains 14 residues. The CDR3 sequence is CASSLAGVNQPQHF. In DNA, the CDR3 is TGTGCCAGCAGTTTGGCGGGGGTCAATCAGCCCCAGCATTTT.

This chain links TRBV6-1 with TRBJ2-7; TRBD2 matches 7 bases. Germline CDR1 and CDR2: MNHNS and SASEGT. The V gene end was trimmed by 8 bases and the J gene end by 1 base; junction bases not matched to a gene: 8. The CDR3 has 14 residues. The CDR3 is CASSPGRESYEQYF. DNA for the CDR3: TGTGCCAGCTCACCAGGGCGGGAGTCCTACGAGCAGTACTTC.

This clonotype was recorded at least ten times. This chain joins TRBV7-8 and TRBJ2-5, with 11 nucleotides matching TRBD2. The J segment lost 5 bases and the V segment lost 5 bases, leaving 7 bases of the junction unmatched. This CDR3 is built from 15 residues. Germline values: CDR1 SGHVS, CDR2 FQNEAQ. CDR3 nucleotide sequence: TGTGCCAGCAGCGTCCTAGCGGGAGGCAAGGAGACCCAGTACTTC. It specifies CASSVLAGGKETQYF.

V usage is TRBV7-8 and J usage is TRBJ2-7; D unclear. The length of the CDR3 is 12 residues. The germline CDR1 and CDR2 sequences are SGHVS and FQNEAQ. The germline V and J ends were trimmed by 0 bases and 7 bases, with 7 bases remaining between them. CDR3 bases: TGTGCCAGCAGCTTAGCGAAACAGGAGCAGTACTTC. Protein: CASSLAKQEQYF.

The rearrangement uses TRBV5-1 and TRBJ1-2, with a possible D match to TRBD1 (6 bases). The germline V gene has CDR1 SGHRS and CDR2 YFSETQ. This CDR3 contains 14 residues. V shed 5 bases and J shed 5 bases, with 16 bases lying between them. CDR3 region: CASSPGAGEYGYTF. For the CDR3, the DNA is TGCGCCAGCAGTCCCGGGGCAGGGGAATATGGCTACACCTTC.

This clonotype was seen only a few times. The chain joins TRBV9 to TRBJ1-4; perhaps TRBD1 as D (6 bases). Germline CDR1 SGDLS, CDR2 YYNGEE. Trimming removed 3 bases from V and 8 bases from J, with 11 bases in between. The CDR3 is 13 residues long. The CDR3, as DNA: TGTGCCAGCAGCGGTCAGAGGGGGGAAAAACTGTTTTTT. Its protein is CASSGQRGEKLFF.